The source of this TCR beta chain is a study of identical twins. Study results and limitations: Zero-insertion analyses could be partly confounded by invariant MAIT and iNKT cells.

Concerning this clonotype itself: Its antigen is undetermined.

TCRdb re-called the 5' RACE reads with MiXCR, one entry per CDR3 protein. Of hundreds of thousands of distinct CDR3 sequences listed, 8.5% to 9.5% are singletons. This CDR3 comprises 16 residues. Trimming took 2 bases from V and 4 from J; bases not matched to a gene: 5. Per germline, CDR1 ENHRY and CDR2 SYGVKD. The data were also submitted as part of a second study, on yellow fever vaccine responses in identical twins.

The sequenced sample was PBMCs. The J gene is TRBJ2-3, the V gene TRBV10-3; TRBD2 matches at 11 bases. This clonotype was obtained from a woman aged 18 to 35 in good health. The CDR3 is CAISEPTSGRPDTQYF. In DNA, the CDR3 is TGTGCCATCAGTGAGCCAACTAGCGGGAGACCAGATACGCAGTATTTT.